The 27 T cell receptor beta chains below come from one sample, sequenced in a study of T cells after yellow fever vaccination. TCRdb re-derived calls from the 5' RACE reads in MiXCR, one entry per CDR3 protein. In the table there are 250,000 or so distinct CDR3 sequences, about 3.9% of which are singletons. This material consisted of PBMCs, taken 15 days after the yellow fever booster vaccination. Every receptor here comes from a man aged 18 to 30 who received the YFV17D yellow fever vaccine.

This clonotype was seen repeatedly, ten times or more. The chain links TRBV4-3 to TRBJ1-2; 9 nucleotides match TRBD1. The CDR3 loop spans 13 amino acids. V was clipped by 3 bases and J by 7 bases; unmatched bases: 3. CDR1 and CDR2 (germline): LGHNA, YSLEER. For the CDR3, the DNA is TGCGCCAGCAGCCAGGGACAGGGTACTGGCTACACCTTC. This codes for CASSQGQGTGYTF.

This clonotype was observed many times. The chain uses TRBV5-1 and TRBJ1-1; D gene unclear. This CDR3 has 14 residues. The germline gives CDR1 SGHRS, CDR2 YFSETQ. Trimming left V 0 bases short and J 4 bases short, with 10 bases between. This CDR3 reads CASSLDPGGTEAFF. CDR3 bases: TGCGCCAGCAGCTTGGATCCGGGTGGCACTGAAGCTTTCTTT.

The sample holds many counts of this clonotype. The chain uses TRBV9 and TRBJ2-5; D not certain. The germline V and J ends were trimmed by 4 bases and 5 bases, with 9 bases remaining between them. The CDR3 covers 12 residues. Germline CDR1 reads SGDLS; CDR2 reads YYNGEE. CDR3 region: CASSSTVETQYF. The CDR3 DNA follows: TGTGCCAGCAGCTCGACCGTGGAGACCCAGTACTTC.

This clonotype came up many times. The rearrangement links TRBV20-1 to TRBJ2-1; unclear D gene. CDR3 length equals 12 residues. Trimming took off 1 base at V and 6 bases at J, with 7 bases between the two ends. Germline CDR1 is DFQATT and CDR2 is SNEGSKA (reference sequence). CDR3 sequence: CSARAEVNEQFF. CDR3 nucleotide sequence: TGCAGTGCTAGAGCAGAAGTCAATGAGCAGTTCTTC.

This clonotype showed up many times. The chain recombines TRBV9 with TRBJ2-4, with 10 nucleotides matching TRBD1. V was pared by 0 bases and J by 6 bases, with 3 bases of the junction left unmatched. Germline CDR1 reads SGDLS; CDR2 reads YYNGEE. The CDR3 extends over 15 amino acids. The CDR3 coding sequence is TGTGCCAGCAGCGTAGAGGGACAGGGGATAAACATTCAGTACTTC. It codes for CASSVEGQGINIQYF.

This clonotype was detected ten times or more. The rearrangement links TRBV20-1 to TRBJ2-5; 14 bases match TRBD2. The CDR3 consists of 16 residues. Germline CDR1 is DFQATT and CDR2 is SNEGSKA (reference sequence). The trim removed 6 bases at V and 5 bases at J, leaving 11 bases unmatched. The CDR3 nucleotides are TGCAGTGCCCCTGGACTAGCGGGGGGATGGGGGGAGACCCAGTACTTC. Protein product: CSAPGLAGGWGETQYF.

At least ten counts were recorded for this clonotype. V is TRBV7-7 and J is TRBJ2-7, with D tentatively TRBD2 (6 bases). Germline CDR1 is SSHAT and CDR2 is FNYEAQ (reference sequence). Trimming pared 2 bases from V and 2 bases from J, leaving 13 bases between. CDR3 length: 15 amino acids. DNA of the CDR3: TGTGCCAGCAGCTTACTGTTGGGGGAGGCCTACGAGCAGTACTTC. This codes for CASSLLLGEAYEQYF.

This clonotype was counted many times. CDR3 amino acids: CSVEGGPKADTQYF. CDR3 bases: TGCAGCGTTGAAGGCGGCCCGAAAGCAGATACGCAGTATTTT. This chain joins TRBV29-1 and TRBJ2-3; D remains ambiguous. Germline CDR1 SQVTM, CDR2 ANQGSEA. The ends were cut back, 1 base at V and 4 bases at J, with 12 bases in the middle. The CDR3 is 14 amino acids.

DNA of the CDR3: TGTGCCAGCAGGCCAGACAACGTTGAGAAAAATTCACCCCTCCACTTT. Amino acid sequence: CASRPDNVEKNSPLHF. The chain carries TRBV6-9 and TRBJ1-6; D gene ambiguous. This CDR3 is 16 amino acids long. Germline CDR1 and CDR2: MNHGY and SVAAGI. The germline V and J ends were trimmed by 6 bases and 7 bases, with 19 bases remaining between them.

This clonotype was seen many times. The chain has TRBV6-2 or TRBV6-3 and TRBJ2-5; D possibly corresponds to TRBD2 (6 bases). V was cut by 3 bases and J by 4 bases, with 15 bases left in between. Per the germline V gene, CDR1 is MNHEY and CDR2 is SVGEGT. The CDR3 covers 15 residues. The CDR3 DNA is TGTGCCAGCAGTTATGGACTAAGTCTTGGAGAGACCCAGTACTTC. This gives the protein CASSYGLSLGETQYF.

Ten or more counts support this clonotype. CDR3 loop: CASSPGSENTEAFF. CDR3 DNA sequence: TGCGCCAGCAGCCCGGGTTCGGAGAACACTGAAGCTTTCTTT. This chain links TRBV5-1 with TRBJ1-1; no reliable D call. The CDR3 length is 14 residues. Germline lookup yields CDR1 SGHRS and CDR2 YFSETQ. The V gene lost 4 bases and the J gene lost 1 base, with 11 bases spanning the gap.

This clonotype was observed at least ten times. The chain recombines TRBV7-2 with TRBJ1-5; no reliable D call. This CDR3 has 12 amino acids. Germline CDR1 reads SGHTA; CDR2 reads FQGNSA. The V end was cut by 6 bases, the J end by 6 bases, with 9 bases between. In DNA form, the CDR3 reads TGTGCCAGCAGTCCCGCGGGTCAGCCCCAGCATTTT. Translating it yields CASSPAGQPQHF. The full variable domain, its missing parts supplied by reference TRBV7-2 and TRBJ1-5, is GAGVSQSPSNKVTEKGKDVELRCDPISGHTALYWYRQSLGQGLEFLIYFQGNSAPDKSGLPSDRFSAERTGGSVSTLTIQRTQQEDSAVYLCASSPAGQPQHFGDGTRLSIL.

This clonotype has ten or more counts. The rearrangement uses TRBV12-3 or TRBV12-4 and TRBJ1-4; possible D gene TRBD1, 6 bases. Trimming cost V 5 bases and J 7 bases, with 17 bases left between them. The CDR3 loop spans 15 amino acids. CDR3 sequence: CASSMEQGGFEKLFF. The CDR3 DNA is TGTGCCAGCAGTATGGAACAGGGAGGATTTGAAAAACTGTTTTTT.

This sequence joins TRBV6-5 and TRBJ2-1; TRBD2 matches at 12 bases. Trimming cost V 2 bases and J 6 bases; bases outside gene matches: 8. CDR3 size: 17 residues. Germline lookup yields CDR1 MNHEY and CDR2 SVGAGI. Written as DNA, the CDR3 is TGTGCCAGCAGTTACCGCCTAGCGGGGGGGGGAATCAATGAGCAGTTCTTC. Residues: CASSYRLAGGGINEQFF.

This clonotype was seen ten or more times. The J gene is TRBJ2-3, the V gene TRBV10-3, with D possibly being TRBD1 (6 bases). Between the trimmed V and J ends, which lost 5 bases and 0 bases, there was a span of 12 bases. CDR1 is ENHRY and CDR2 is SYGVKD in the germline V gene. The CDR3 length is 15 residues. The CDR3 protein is CAISTGTTSTDTQYF. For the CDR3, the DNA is TGTGCCATCAGTACTGGGACAACTAGCACAGATACGCAGTATTTT.

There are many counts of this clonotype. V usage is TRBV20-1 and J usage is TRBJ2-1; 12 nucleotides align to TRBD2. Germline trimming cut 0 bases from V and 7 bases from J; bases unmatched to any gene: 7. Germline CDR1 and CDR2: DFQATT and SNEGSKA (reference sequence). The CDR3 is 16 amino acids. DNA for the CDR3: TGCAGTGCTAGAGATAGCCTAGCGGGGGGGAGGAATGAGCAGTTCTTC. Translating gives CSARDSLAGGRNEQFF.

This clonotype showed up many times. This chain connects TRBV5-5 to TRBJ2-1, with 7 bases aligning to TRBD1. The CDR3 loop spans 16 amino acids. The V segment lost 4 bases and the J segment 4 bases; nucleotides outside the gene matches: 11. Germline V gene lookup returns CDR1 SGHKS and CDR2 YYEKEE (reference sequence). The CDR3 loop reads CASSTRGGLPYNEQFF. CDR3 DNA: TGTGCCAGCAGCACTAGAGGGGGCTTACCTTACAATGAGCAGTTCTTC.

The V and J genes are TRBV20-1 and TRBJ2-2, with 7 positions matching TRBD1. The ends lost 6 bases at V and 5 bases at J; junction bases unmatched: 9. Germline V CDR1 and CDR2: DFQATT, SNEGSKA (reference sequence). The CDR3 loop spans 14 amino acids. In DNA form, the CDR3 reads TGCAGTGCCCGGCGACAGGGAACAACCGGGGAGCTGTTTTTT. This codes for CSARRQGTTGELFF.

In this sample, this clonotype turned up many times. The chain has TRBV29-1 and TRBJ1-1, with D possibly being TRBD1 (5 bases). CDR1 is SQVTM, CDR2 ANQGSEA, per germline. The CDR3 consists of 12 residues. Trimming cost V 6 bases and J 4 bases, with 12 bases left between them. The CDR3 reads CSVHRMGTEAFF. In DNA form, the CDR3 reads TGCAGCGTGCACAGGATGGGCACTGAAGCTTTCTTT.

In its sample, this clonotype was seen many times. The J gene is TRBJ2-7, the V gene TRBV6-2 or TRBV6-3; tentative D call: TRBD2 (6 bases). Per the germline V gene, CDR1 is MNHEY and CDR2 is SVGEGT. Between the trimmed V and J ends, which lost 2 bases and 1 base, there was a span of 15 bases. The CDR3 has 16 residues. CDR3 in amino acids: CASSYDRETESYEQYF. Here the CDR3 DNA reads TGTGCCAGCAGTTACGACCGGGAGACGGAGTCCTACGAGCAGTACTTC.

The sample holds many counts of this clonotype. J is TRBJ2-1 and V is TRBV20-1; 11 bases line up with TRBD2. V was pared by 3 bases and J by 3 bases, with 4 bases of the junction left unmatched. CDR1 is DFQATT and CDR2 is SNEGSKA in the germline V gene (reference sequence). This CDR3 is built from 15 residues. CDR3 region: CSASPGTSGYNEQFF. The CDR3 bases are TGCAGTGCTAGTCCCGGGACTAGCGGCTACAATGAGCAGTTCTTC.

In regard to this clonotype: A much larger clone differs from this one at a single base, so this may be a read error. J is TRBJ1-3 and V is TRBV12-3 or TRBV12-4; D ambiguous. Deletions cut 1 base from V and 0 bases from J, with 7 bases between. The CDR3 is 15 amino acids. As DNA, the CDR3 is TGTGCCAGCAGTTTAGTAGGACGCTCTGGAAACACCATATATTTT. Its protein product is CASSLVGRSGNTIYF.

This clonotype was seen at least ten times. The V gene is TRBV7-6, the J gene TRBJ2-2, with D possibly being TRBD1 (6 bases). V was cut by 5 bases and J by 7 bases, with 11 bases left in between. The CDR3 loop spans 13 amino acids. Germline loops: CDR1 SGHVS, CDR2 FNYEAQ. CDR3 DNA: TGTGCCAGCAGCAAATTACAGGGCGGGGAGCTGTTTTTT. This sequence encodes CASSKLQGGELFF.

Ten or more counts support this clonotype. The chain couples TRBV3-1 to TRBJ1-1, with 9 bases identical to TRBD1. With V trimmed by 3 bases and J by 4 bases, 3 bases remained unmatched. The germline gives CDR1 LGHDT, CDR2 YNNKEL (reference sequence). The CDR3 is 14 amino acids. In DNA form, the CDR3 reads TGTGCCAGCAGCCAGACAGGGGGATCCACTGAAGCTTTCTTT. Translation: CASSQTGGSTEAFF.

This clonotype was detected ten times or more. In DNA, the CDR3 is TGCGCCAGCAGTGAGGACCGGGTTTCTGGGGCCAACGTCCTGACTTTC. Protein product: CASSEDRVSGANVLTF. This chain connects TRBV5-1 to TRBJ2-6; D ambiguous. The CDR3 is made up of 16 amino acids. The germline V gene has CDR1 SGHRS and CDR2 YFSETQ. Trimming took off 5 bases at V and 1 base at J, with 13 bases between the two ends.

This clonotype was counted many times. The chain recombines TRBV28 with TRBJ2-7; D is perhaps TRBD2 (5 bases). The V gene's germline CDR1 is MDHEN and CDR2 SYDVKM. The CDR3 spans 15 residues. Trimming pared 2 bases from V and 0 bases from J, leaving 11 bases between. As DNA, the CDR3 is TGTGCCAGCAGTTTAGGGCGAGACTACTCCTACGAGCAGTACGTC. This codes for CASSLGRDYSYEQYV.

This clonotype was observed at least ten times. CDR3 loop: CSAPGRMNTEAFF. In nucleotides, the CDR3 is TGCAGCGCACCGGGACGGATGAACACTGAAGCTTTCTTT. The chain employs TRBV29-1 and TRBJ1-1, with TRBD1 as a possible D gene (5 bases). V was shortened by 7 bases and J by 0 bases, with 12 bases between the two germline ends. The germline V gene encodes CDR1 SQVTM and CDR2 ANQGSEA. The CDR3 has 13 amino acids. Together with reference TRBV29-1 and TRBJ1-1, the CDR3 gives the full variable domain: SAVISQKPSRDICQRGTSLTIQCQVDSQVTMMFWYRQQPGQSLTLIATANQGSEATYESGFVIDKFPISRPNLTFSTLTVSNMSPEDSSIYLCSAPGRMNTEAFFGQGTRLTVV.